This passage covers 4 T cell receptor beta chains from one sample sequenced in a study of T cells after yellow fever vaccination. Each CDR3 protein gets one entry after TCRdb re-called the 5' RACE reads with MiXCR. The sample carries approximately 330,000 distinct CDR3 sequences, approximately 4% recorded once. Sample: PBMCs, taken 5 days after the yellow fever booster vaccination. The receptors stem from a man aged 18 to 30 who received the YFV17D yellow fever vaccine.

The J gene is TRBJ2-7, the V gene TRBV12-3 or TRBV12-4; D is unresolved. Trimming took 1 base from V and 1 from J, leaving 14 bases between them. This CDR3 spans 16 amino acids. The CDR3 reads CASSLVGPPVSYEQYF. CDR3 in DNA: TGTGCCAGCAGTTTAGTCGGCCCGCCGGTGTCCTACGAGCAGTACTTC.

The CDR3 DNA follows: TGTGCCAGCAGCTTAGGTCAGGGGAGGAATCAGCCCCAGCATTTT. This codes for CASSLGQGRNQPQHF. The rearrangement joins TRBV11-2 to TRBJ1-5, with a weak D call TRBD1 (6 bases). This CDR3 spans 15 amino acids. V was shortened by 1 base and J by 4 bases, with 11 bases between the two germline ends. Per the germline V gene, CDR1 is SGHAT and CDR2 is FQNNGV.

Only a few counts were recorded for this clonotype. The CDR3 sequence is CASRGTGGGYTF. Here the CDR3 DNA reads TGTGCCAGCAGGGGAACAGGGGGTGGCTACACCTTC. V is TRBV4-2 and J is TRBJ1-2; 8 bases align to TRBD1. The length of the CDR3 is 12 residues. The ends lost 6 bases at V and 7 bases at J; junction bases unmatched: 4. Germline CDR1 reads LGHNA; CDR2 reads YNFKEQ.

This clonotype was detected only a few times. The V gene is TRBV5-1, the J gene TRBJ2-5, with 13 bases matching TRBD2. V trimming: 0 bases; J trimming: 5 bases; junction bases outside the gene matches: 4. This CDR3 region has 16 residues. Germline V CDR1 and CDR2: SGHRS, YFSETQ. The CDR3 DNA follows: TGCGCCAGCAGCTTGGAACTAGCGGGGGGGTTGGAGACCCAGTACTTC. Amino acids: CASSLELAGGLETQYF.